Presented here are 21 T cell receptor beta chains from one specimen sequenced in a study of T cells in Graves' hyperthyroidism and ophthalmopathy. Amplified TCR beta CDR3 regions derived from RNA transcripts. A first-round RT-PCR of the TCR CDR3 used the HTBI primer set. Each CDR3 protein gets one entry after TCRdb re-called the multiplex PCR reads with MiXCR. Of hundreds of thousands of distinct CDR3 sequences in the sample, around 19% are singletons; the top ten hold about 35%. Sequencing was done on a sample of blood. The receptors originated from a man aged 45-65 years with Graves' ophthalmopathy.

This clonotype was seen at least ten times. V usage is TRBV30 and J usage is TRBJ2-3; D tentatively fits TRBD1 or TRBD2 (6 bases each). The CDR3 length is 16 residues. The V end was cut by 7 bases, the J end by 2 bases, with 22 bases between. Germline CDR1 reads GTSNPN; CDR2 reads SVGIG (reference sequence). The CDR3 here is CASHSLGGHNTDTQYF. The CDR3 bases are TGTGCCTCACACTCTCTCGGGGGCCATAACACAGATACGCAGTATTTT. Full variable domain (remainder filled in from reference TRBV30 and TRBJ2-3): SQTIHQWPATLVQPVGSPLSLECTVEGTSNPNLYWYRQAAGRGLQLLFYSVGIGQISSEVPQNLSASRPQDRQFILSSKKLLLSDSGFYLCASHSLGGHNTDTQYFGPGTRLTVL.

This clonotype was counted many times. CDR3 sequence (DNA): TGTGCCAGCAGTGTAGGCCCAATGAGCTCCTATAATTCACCCCTCCACTTT. This codes for CASSVGPMSSYNSPLHF. This chain connects TRBV2 to TRBJ1-6; D is unresolved. V was cut by 4 bases and J by 0 bases, with 13 bases left in between. The CDR3 runs 17 residues. In germline, CDR1 is SNHLY, CDR2 FYNNEI.

This clonotype has only a few counts. This chain links TRBV24-1 with TRBJ2-1; D remains ambiguous. V lost 4 bases and J lost 2, with 14 bases in between. Germline CDR1 is KGHDR and CDR2 is SFDVKD. The CDR3 has 16 residues. The CDR3 bases are TGTGCCACCAGTGACCCCGCGTCAGCCACCTACAATGAGCAGTTCTTC. Protein sequence: CATSDPASATYNEQFF.

The chain uses TRBV20-1 and TRBJ1-2; D not certain. Germline loops: CDR1 DFQATT, CDR2 SNEGSKA (reference sequence). The CDR3 contains 12 residues. For the CDR3, the DNA is TGCAGCGTCAAGTTGGGGTCCCCTGGCTACACCTTC. Translating gives CSVKLGSPGYTF.

This clonotype was counted at least ten times. V and J are TRBV5-1 and TRBJ2-1; possible D gene TRBD2, 6 bases. CDR3 size: 16 residues. Germline V lookup: CDR1 SGHRS, CDR2 YFSETQ. Trimming cost V 7 bases and J 0 bases, with 17 bases left between them. The CDR3, as DNA: TGCGCCAGCGAAGTAACGGGAGCAGGCTCCTACAATGAGCAGTTCTTC. This encodes CASEVTGAGSYNEQFF.

Many counts were recorded for this clonotype. The V and J genes are TRBV18 and TRBJ2-5; 7 nucleotides match TRBD1. The CDR3 runs to 15 residues. V lost 3 bases, J lost 4 bases, and 8 bases stayed unmatched. CDR1 and CDR2 (germline): KGHSH, LQKENI. The CDR3 nucleotides read TGTGCCAGCTCACCTGTGACAGGGCCCGGAGAGACCCAGTACTTC. Translated: CASSPVTGPGETQYF.

The sample holds a few counts of this clonotype. The chain's CDR3 is CASSEVKAGLDTQYF. In DNA form, the CDR3 reads TGTGCCAGCAGTGAAGTTAAAGCGGGACTTGATACGCAGTATTTT. The chain combines TRBV25-1 with TRBJ2-3; 7 bases are shared with TRBD2. With V trimmed by 2 bases and J by 6 bases, 8 bases remained unmatched. There are 15 residues in the CDR3. CDR1 and CDR2 from the germline V gene are MGHDK and SYGVNS. The variable domain in full, completed from reference TRBV25-1 and TRBJ2-3, reads EADIYQTPRYLVIGTGKKITLECSQTMGHDKMYWYQQDPGMELHLIHYSYGVNSTEKGDLSSESTVSRIRTEHFPLTLESARPSHTSQYLCASSEVKAGLDTQYFGPGTRLTVL.

The rearrangement links TRBV10-3 to TRBJ1-3; 10 positions agree with TRBD1. Germline CDR1 reads ENHRY; CDR2 reads SYGVKD. With 10 bases clipped from V and 2 bases from J, the junction kept 14 bases outside the gene matches. The CDR3 covers 17 residues. The DNA for the CDR3 is TGTGCCACCGTCCGGGACAGGGGTATGATGCCTGGAAACACCATATATTTT. Protein product: CATVRDRGMMPGNTIYF.

This clonotype was seen many times. The chain has TRBV7-9 and TRBJ2-3; the D call may be TRBD1 or TRBD2 (7 bases each). The CDR3 has 16 amino acids. Between the trimmed V and J ends, which lost 5 bases and 3 bases, there was a span of 18 bases. CDR1 and CDR2 from the germline V gene are SEHNR and FQNEAQ (reference sequence). Here the CDR3 reads CASSPRGGRRTDTQYF. The CDR3 DNA reads as TGTGCCAGCAGCCCCAGGGGGGGCCGACGGACAGATACGCAGTATTTT. Using reference TRBV7-9 and TRBJ2-3 for the parts outside the CDR3, the full variable domain is DTGVSQNPRHKITKRGQNVTFRCDPISEHNRLYWYRQTLGQGPEFLTYFQNEAQLEKSRLLSDRFSAERPKGSFSTLEIQRTEQGDSAMYLCASSPRGGRRTDTQYFGPGTRLTVL.

Comments on this clonotype: Since a much larger clone is just one base distant, this may be a read error. The chain combines TRBV30 with TRBJ1-2; D is unclear. The germline CDR1 and CDR2 sequences are GTSNPN and SVGIG (reference sequence). The CDR3 contains 12 residues. In DNA, the CDR3 is TGTACCTGGAGCTCTGGGTATTATGGCTACACCTTC. Translated: CTWSSGYYGYTF.

CDR3 in amino acids: CASSLGQEMNTEAFF. The CDR3 nucleotides read TGTGCCAGCAGCTTAGGACAGGAGATGAACACTGAAGCTTTCTTT. The chain recombines TRBV11-2 with TRBJ1-1; D is perhaps TRBD1 (6 bases). This CDR3 has 15 amino acids. Trimming stripped 1 base from V and 0 bases from J, with 9 bases between. Germline values: CDR1 SGHAT, CDR2 FQNNGV.

The rearrangement links TRBV7-2 to TRBJ2-7; 9 bases line up with TRBD2. The CDR3 extends over 16 amino acids. V dropped 4 bases and J dropped 2; count of bases not matched to a gene: 9. From germline, CDR1 is SGHTA and CDR2 FQGNSA. In nucleotides, the CDR3 is TGTGCCAGCAGCTCCCGGGGTAGCGGGAGTCCCTACGAGCAGTACTTC. Translating it yields CASSSRGSGSPYEQYF. Complete variable domain (other parts from reference TRBV7-2 and TRBJ2-7): GAGVSQSPSNKVTEKGKDVELRCDPISGHTALYWYRQSLGQGLEFLIYFQGNSAPDKSGLPSDRFSAERTGGSVSTLTIQRTQQEDSAVYLCASSSRGSGSPYEQYFGPGTRLTVT.

This chain uses TRBV28 with TRBJ2-3; D assignment may be TRBD1 or TRBD2 (6 bases each). Trimming removed 4 bases at V and 0 bases at J, with 17 bases between. The CDR3 runs to 17 residues. The germline CDR1 and CDR2 sequences are MDHEN and SYDVKM. The CDR3 is CASSWEVDSGSTDTQYF. DNA of the CDR3: TGTGCCAGCAGTTGGGAGGTGGACAGCGGAAGCACAGATACGCAGTATTTT.

The table lists this clonotype with many counts. This chain uses TRBV6-1 with TRBJ2-5; a possible D gene is TRBD1 (7 bases). Trimming took off 4 bases at V and 5 bases at J, with 14 bases between the two ends. Germline V CDR1 and CDR2: MNHNS, SASEGT. The CDR3 sequence is 14 residues long. The CDR3 bases are TGTGCCAGCAGTGGGACCAGGGGGAGGGAGACCCAGTACTTC. It codes for CASSGTRGRETQYF.

This clonotype was recorded at least ten times. The chain employs TRBV28 and TRBJ1-1; a weak D match, TRBD1 (6 bases). This CDR3 contains 15 residues. V was clipped by 4 bases and J by 4 bases, with 16 bases between them. Germline V lookup: CDR1 MDHEN, CDR2 SYDVKM. CDR3 bases: TGTGCCAGCAGTTCCGGGACACATAGGGGCACTGAAGCTTTCTTT. Encoded protein: CASSSGTHRGTEAFF. Full variable domain (remainder filled in from reference TRBV28 and TRBJ1-1): DVKVTQSSRYLVKRTGEKVFLECVQDMDHENMFWYRQDPGLGLRLIYFSYDVKMKEKGDIPEGYSVSREKKERFSLILESASTNQTSMYLCASSSGTHRGTEAFFGQGTRLTVV.

In this sample, this clonotype turned up many times. The chain joins TRBV28 to TRBJ1-1; 7 bases are a match to TRBD1. Losses at the gene ends were 3 bases for V and 1 base for J; bases not matched to a gene: 11. Germline V gene lookup returns CDR1 MDHEN and CDR2 SYDVKM. CDR3 size: 17 residues. CDR3 amino acids: CASSFFGRGVENTEAFF. The CDR3 DNA reads as TGTGCCAGCAGTTTCTTCGGCAGGGGGGTAGAGAACACTGAAGCTTTCTTT.

This clonotype was counted at least ten times. This chain joins TRBV9 and TRBJ2-1; the match to TRBD2 covers 9 bases. The germline gives CDR1 SGDLS, CDR2 YYNGEE. V lost 3 bases and J lost 2; bases outside the gene matches: 6. The CDR3 has 16 residues. The DNA of the CDR3 is TGTGCCAGCAGCGAGATAGCGGGAGTAGCCTACAATGAGCAGTTCTTC. The encoded protein is CASSEIAGVAYNEQFF.

The chain carries TRBV7-2 and TRBJ2-3; possible D gene TRBD1, 6 bases. The CDR3 totals 14 residues. The germline V and J ends were trimmed by 3 bases and 5 bases, with 12 bases remaining between them. Germline V gene lookup returns CDR1 SGHTA and CDR2 FQGNSA. Written as DNA, the CDR3 is TGTGCCAGCAGCTTTACAGGGCCCCTAGATACGCAGTATTTT. Its protein product is CASSFTGPLDTQYF. Together with reference TRBV7-2 and TRBJ2-3, the CDR3 gives the full variable domain: GAGVSQSPSNKVTEKGKDVELRCDPISGHTALYWYRQSLGQGLEFLIYFQGNSAPDKSGLPSDRFSAERTGGSVSTLTIQRTQQEDSAVYLCASSFTGPLDTQYFGPGTRLTVL.

This clonotype was picked up a small number of times. This rearrangement joins TRBV5-5 to TRBJ2-2, with 8 bases identical to TRBD2. V shed 4 bases, J shed 4 bases, and the junction held 9 bases outside the gene matches. The CDR3 has 16 amino acids. Germline loops: CDR1 SGHKS, CDR2 YYEKEE (reference sequence). The CDR3 loop reads CASSISGSIVTGELFF. CDR3 sequence (DNA): TGTGCCAGCAGCATCAGCGGGAGTATCGTCACCGGGGAGCTGTTTTTT.

This clonotype occurred many times. V and J are TRBV10-3 and TRBJ2-7; TRBD2 might be the D (6 bases). The CDR3 sequence is 13 residues long. The germline V and J ends were trimmed by 3 bases and 7 bases, with 13 bases remaining between them. In germline, CDR1 is ENHRY, CDR2 SYGVKD. This CDR3 reads CAISDTTRGEQYF. CDR3 nucleotide sequence: TGTGCCATCAGTGACACGACTCGGGGGGAGCAGTACTTC.

This clonotype has ten or more counts. This chain uses TRBV11-2 with TRBJ2-1; D gene ambiguous. This CDR3 region has 12 residues. The V gene's germline CDR1 is SGHAT and CDR2 FQNNGV. Trimming cost V 5 bases and J 4 bases, with 6 bases left between them. DNA for the CDR3: TGTGCCAGCAGCCTCCGTTACAATGAGCAGTTCTTC. This sequence encodes CASSLRYNEQFF.